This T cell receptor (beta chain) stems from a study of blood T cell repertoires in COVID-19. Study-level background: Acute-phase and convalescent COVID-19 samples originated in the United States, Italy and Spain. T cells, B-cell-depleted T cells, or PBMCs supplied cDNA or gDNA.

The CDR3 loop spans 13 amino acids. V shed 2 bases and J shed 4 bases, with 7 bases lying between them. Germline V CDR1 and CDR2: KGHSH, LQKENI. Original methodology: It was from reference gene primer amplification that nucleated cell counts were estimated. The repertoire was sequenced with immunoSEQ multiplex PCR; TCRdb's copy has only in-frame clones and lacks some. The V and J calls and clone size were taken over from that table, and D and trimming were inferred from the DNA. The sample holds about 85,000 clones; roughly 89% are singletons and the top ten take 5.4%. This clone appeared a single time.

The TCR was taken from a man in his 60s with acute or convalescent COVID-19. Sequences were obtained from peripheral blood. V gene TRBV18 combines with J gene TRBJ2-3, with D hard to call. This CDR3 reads CASSPSRSDTQYF. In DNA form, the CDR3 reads TGTGCCAGCTCACCATCCAGGTCAGATACGCAGTATTTT.